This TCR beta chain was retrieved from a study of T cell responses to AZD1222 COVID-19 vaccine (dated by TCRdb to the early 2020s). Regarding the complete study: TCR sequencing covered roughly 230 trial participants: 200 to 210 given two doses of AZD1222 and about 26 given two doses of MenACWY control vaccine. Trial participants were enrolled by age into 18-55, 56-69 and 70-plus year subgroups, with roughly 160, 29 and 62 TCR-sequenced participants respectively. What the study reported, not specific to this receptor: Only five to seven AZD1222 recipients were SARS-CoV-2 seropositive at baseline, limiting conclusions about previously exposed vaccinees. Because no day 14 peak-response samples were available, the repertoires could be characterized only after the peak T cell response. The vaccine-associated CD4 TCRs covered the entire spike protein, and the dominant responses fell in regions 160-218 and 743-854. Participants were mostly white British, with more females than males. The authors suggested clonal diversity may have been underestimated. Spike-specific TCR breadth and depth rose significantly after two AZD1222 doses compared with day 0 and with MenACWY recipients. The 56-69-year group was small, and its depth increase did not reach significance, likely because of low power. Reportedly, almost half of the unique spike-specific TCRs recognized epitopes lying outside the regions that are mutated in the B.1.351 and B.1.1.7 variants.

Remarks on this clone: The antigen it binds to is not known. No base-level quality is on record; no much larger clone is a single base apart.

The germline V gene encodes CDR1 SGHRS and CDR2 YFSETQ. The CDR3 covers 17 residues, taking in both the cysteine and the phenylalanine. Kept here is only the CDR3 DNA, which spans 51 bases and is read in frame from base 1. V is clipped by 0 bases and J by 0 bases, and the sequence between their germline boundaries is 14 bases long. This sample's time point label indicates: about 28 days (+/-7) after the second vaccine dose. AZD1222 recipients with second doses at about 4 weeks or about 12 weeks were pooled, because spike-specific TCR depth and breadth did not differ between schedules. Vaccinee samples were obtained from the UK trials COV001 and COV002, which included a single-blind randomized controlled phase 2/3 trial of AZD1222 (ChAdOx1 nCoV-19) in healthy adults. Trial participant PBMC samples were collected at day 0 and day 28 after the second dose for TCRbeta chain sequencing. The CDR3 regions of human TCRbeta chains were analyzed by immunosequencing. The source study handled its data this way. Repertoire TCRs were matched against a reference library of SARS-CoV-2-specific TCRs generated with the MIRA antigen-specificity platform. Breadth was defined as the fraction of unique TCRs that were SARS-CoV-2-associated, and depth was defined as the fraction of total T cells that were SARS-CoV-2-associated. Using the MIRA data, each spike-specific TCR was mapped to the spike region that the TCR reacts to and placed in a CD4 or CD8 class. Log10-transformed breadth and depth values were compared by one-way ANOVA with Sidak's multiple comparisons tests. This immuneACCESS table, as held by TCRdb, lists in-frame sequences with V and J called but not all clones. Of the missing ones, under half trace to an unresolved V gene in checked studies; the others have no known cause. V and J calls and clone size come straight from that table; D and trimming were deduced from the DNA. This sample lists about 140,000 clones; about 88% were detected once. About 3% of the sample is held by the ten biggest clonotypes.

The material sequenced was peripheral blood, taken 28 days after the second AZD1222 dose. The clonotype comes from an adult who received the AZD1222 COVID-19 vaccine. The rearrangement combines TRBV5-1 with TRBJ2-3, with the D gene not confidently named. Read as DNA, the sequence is TGCGCCAGCAGCTTGGGCAGGCACTACCTGAGCACAGATACGCAGTATTTT. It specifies CASSLGRHYLSTDTQYF. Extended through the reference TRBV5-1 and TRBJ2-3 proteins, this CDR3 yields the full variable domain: KAGVTQTPRYLIKTRGQQVTLSCSPISGHRSVSWYQQTPGQGLQFLFEYFSETQRNKGNFPGRFSGRQFSNSRSEMNVSTLELGDSALYLCASSLGRHYLSTDTQYFGPGTRLTVL.